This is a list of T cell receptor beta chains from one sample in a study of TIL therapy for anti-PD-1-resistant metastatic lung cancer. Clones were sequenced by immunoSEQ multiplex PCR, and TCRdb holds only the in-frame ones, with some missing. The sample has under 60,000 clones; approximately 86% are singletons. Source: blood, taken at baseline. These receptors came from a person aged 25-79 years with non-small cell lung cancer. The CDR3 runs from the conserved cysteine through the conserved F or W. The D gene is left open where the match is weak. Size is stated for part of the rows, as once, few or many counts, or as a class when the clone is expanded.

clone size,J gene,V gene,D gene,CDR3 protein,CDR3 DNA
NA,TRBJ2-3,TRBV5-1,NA,CASSLGERGTDTQYF,TGCGCCAGCAGCTTGGGCGAGCGGGGCACAGATACGCAGTATTTT
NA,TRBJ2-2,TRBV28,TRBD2,CASSFGGLVNTGELFF,TGTGCCAGCAGTTTCGGGGGACTAGTAAACACCGGGGAGCTGTTTTTT
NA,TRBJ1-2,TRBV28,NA,CASGIEGRIF,TGTGCCAGCGGTATCGAGGGACGGATCTTC
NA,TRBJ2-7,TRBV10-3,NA,CAISENGGENSDEQYF,TGTGCCATCAGTGAAAACGGTGGGGAAAATTCGGACGAGCAGTACTTC
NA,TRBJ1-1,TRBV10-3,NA,CAISGDGGGYSANTEAFF,TGTGCCATCAGTGGAGACGGTGGGGGCTACTCCGCGAACACTGAAGCTTTCTTT
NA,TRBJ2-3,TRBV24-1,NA,CATSGGGSTDTQYF,TGTGCCACCAGTGGAGGCGGCTCCACAGATACGCAGTATTTT
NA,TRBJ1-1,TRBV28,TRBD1,CASSTGTGTLVAFF,TGTGCCAGCAGTACCGGGACAGGGACCCTCGTGGCTTTCTTT
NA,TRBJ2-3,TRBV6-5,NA,CASSSRTSSTDTQYF,TGTGCCAGCAGCTCCAGGACGAGTAGCACAGATACGCAGTATTTT
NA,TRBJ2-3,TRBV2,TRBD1,CASSVDRVVTDTQYF,TGTGCCAGCAGTGTTGACAGGGTGGTTACAGATACGCAGTATTTT
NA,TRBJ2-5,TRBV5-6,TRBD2,CATTSVGVETQYF,TGTGCCACAACTAGCGTAGGGGTAGAGACCCAGTACTTC
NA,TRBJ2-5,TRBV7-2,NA,CASRANRAGGTQYF,TGTGCCAGCAGAGCCAACAGGGCTGGAGGGACCCAGTACTTC
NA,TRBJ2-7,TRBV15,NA,CATSRSQGWAYEQYF,TGTGCCACCAGCAGATCGCAGGGTTGGGCCTACGAGCAGTACTTC
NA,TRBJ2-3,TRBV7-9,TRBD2,CASSLALAGRTDTQYF,TGTGCCAGCAGCTTAGCACTAGCGGGTCGCACAGATACGCAGTATTTT
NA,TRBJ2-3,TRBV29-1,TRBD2,CSPYSGNTDTQYF,TGCAGCCCTTATAGCGGGAACACAGATACGCAGTATTTT
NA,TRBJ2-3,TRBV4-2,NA,CASSQVRAGRTDTQYF,TGTGCCAGCAGCCAAGTTCGGGCCGGTCGCACAGATACGCAGTATTTT
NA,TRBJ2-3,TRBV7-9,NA,CASSLAGAPYRFTDTQYF,TGTGCCAGCAGCTTAGCGGGGGCCCCCTATCGGTTTACAGATACGCAGTATTTT
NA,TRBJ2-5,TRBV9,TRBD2,CASTRLAGVRETQYF,TGTGCCAGCACCCGACTAGCGGGAGTCCGGGAGACCCAGTACTTC
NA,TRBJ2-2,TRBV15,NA,CATSKVPGELFF,TGTGCCACCAGCAAGGTCCCCGGGGAGCTGTTTTTT
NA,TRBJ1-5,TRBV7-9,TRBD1,CASSPLPPTTGGEQPQHF,TGTGCCAGCAGCCCCCTGCCCCCTACGACAGGGGGTGAGCAGCCCCAGCATTTT
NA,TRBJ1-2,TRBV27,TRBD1,CASSYRTGVGYTF,TGTGCCAGCAGTTACCGAACAGGGGTTGGCTACACCTTC
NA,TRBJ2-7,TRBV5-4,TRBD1,CASSHVGQPYEQYF,TGTGCCAGCAGCCACGTGGGACAGCCCTACGAGCAGTACTTC
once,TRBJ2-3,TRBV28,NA,CASTQSLGAADTQYF,TGTGCCAGCACTCAGTCCCTGGGGGCAGCAGATACGCAGTATTTT
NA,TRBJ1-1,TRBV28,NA,CASSPAGLDTEAFF,TGTGCCAGCAGCCCGGCAGGGCTTGACACTGAAGCTTTCTTT
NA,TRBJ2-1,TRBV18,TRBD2,CASPKLSGRVSYNEQFF,TGTGCCAGCCCTAAGTTGAGCGGGAGGGTTTCCTACAATGAGCAGTTCTTC
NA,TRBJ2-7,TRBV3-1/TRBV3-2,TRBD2,CASSPRLAGAEQYF,TGTGCCAGCAGCCCTCGACTAGCGGGGGCCGAGCAGTACTTC
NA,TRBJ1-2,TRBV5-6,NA,CASSLDQARYTF,TGTGCCAGCAGCTTGGATCAGGCCCGTTACACCTTC
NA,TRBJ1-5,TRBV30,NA,CAWSVMGKQPQHF,TGTGCCTGGAGTGTTATGGGAAAGCAGCCCCAGCATTTT
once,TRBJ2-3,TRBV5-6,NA,CASSSGVKTDTQYF,TGTGCCAGCAGCTCGGGGGTGAAAACAGATACGCAGTATTTT
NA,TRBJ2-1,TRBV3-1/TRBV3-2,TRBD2,CASSQGLEVNEQFF,TGTGCCAGCAGCCAGGGACTAGAGGTAAATGAGCAGTTCTTC
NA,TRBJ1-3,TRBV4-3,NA,CASSQEVAGGSGNTIYF,TGCGCCAGCAGCCAAGAGGTGGCGGGGGGCAGTGGAAACACCATATATTTT
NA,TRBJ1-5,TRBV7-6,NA,CASSPSTGFGNQPQHF,TGTGCCAGCAGCCCATCCACAGGGTTTGGCAATCAGCCCCAGCATTTT
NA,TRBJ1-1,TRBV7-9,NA,CASSLVGRVNTEAFF,TGTGCCAGCAGCTTAGTAGGCAGGGTTAACACTGAAGCTTTCTTT
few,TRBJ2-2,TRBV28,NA,CASSHRLEWDTGELFF,TGTGCCAGCAGCCACCGCCTGGAATGGGACACCGGGGAGCTGTTTTTT
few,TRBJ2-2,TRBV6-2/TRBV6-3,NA,CASSYRDTGELFF,TGTGCCAGCAGTTACAGGGACACCGGGGAGCTGTTTTTT
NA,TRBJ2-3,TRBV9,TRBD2,CASSGSGRLTDTQYF,TGTGCCAGCAGCGGTAGCGGGAGACTTACAGATACGCAGTATTTT
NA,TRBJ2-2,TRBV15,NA,CATSRGTGELFF,TGTGCCACCAGCAGGGGCACCGGGGAGCTGTTTTTT
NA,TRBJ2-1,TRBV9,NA,CASSVTGIHEQFF,TGTGCCAGCAGCGTAACAGGGATCCATGAGCAGTTCTTC
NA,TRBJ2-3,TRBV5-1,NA,CASSSEGGSKTDTQYF,TGCGCCAGCAGCTCCGAAGGGGGTAGTAAGACAGATACGCAGTATTTT
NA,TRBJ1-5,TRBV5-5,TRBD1,CASSSGQVDQPQHF,TGTGCCAGCAGCTCCGGACAGGTGGATCAGCCCCAGCATTTT
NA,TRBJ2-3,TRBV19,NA,CASRPGSFRARTGGGQYTDTQYF,TGTGCCAGTAGACCAGGGTCTTTCCGGGCTCGGACTGGCGGGGGCCAATACACAGATACGCAGTATTTT
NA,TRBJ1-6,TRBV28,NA,CASNKRNSPLHF,TGTGCCAGCAATAAAAGGAATTCACCCCTCCACTTT
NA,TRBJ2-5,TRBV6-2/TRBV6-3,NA,CASSPTSGGQETQYF,TGTGCCAGCAGCCCTACCTCCGGGGGCCAAGAGACCCAGTACTTC
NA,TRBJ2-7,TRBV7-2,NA,CASSLVGARSYEQYF,TGTGCCAGCAGCTTAGTGGGAGCGCGGTCCTACGAGCAGTACTTC
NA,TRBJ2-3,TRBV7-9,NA,CASSLARTDTQYF,TGTGCCAGCAGCTTAGCGCGCACAGATACGCAGTATTTT
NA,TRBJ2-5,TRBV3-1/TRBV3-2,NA,CASSQDWEETQYF,TGTGCCAGCAGCCAAGACTGGGAAGAGACCCAGTACTTC
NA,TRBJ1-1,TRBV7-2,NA,CASSPTSGLMNTEAFF,TGTGCCAGCAGCCCCACATCGGGCCTCATGAACACTGAAGCTTTCTTT
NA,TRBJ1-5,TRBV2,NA,CASTDSNQPQHF,TGTGCCAGCACCGACAGCAATCAGCCCCAGCATTTT
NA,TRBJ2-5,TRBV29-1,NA,CSVGQTEETQYF,TGCAGCGTTGGCCAGACTGAAGAGACCCAGTACTTC
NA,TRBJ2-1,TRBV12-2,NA,CASLVGHNEQFF,TGTGCAAGTCTTGTAGGGCACAATGAGCAGTTCTTC
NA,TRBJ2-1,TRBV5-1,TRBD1,CASSRDRVSSYNEQFF,TGCGCCAGCAGCAGGGACAGGGTGTCCAGCTACAATGAGCAGTTCTTC
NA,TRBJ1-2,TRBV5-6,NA,CASSLEAASKVGSF,TGTGCCAGCAGCTTGGAGGCGGCCTCAAAAGTAGGGTCCTTC
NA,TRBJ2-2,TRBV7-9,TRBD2,CASSLLAGGTGELFF,TGTGCCAGCAGCTTACTAGCGGGAGGCACCGGGGAGCTGTTTTTT
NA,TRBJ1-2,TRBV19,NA,CASSPPWAGLLYGYTF,TGTGCCAGTAGTCCCCCCTGGGCAGGCCTCCTGTATGGCTACACCTTC
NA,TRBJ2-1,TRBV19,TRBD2,CASSKRTSGYNEQFF,TGTGCCAGTAGTAAAAGGACTAGCGGCTACAATGAGCAGTTCTTC